This is a list of T cell receptor beta chains from one sample in a study of T cell responses to AZD1222 COVID-19 vaccine. Measured with immunoSEQ multiplex PCR; TCRdb has only the in-frame clones, and not every one. The sample consists of 65,000 to 85,000 clones, roughly 90% of them appearing once. Sequencing was performed on peripheral blood, taken on day 0 of AZD1222 vaccination. All receptors derive from an adult in good health. Both conserved end residues are part of each CDR3. A D gene is named only where the DNA matches it firmly.

TRBV9	-	TRBJ2-2	TGTGCCAGCAGCGTAGGGGACACCGATACCGGGGAGCTGTTTTTT	CASSVGDTDTGELFF
TRBV13	-	TRBJ2-3	TGTGCCAGCAGCTTAGGCGGTACGAGCACAGATACGCAGTATTTT	CASSLGGTSTDTQYF
TRBV7-9	-	TRBJ1-2	TGTGCCAGCAGCTTAAATACCCGGGGAGGGTTCAATGGCTACACCTTC	CASSLNTRGGFNGYTF
TRBV3-1/TRBV3-2	-	TRBJ2-3	TGTGCCAGCAGGCACACAGATACGCAGTATTTT	CASRHTDTQYF
TRBV7-2	-	TRBJ1-1	TGTGCCAGCAGCTTTCAGCGGCGGAACACTGAAGCTTTCTTT	CASSFQRRNTEAFF
TRBV21-1	-	TRBJ1-5	TGTGCCAGCAGCAAAGCGCAGGGGGCGAAACAGCCCCAGCATTTT	CASSKAQGAKQPQHF
TRBV2	-	TRBJ1-5	TGTGCCAGCAGTTACGGACAGAACAATCAGCCCCAGCATTTT	CASSYGQNNQPQHF
TRBV6-5	TRBD1	TRBJ1-2	TGTGCCAGCAGTTTCCGACAGGGCAATAGTCGGGGCTACACCTTC	CASSFRQGNSRGYTF
TRBV7-2	TRBD1	TRBJ2-1	TGTGCCAGCAGCCCACAGGGGGGTGTCTACAATGAGCAGTTCTTC	CASSPQGGVYNEQFF
TRBV5-6	-	TRBJ2-5	TGTGCCAGCAGCTGGAGCCAAGAGACCCAGTACTTC	CASSWSQETQYF